This T cell receptor (beta chain) was profiled in a study of blood T cell repertoires in COVID-19. This CDR3 region has 17 residues. V gave up 4 bases and J gave up 0 bases; unmatched junction bases: 8. Germline-derived CDR1 and CDR2 are MGHDK and SYGVNS. Clones were read by immunoSEQ multiplex PCR, and TCRdb kept only the in-frame ones, dropping some. This table has 350,000 to 400,000 clones, roughly nine tenths appearing once. The material sequenced was PBMCs or T cells enriched from blood (not recorded which). The rearrangement links TRBV25-1 to TRBJ2-1, with 8 bases aligning to TRBD2. The source of this sequence is a man aged 18 to 29 who had recovered from COVID-19. For the CDR3, the DNA is TGTGCCAGCAGTGTTTCAGCGGGAGTCAGCTCCTACAATGAGCAGTTCTTC. Protein sequence: CASSVSAGVSSYNEQFF.